This T cell receptor (beta chain) was recovered during a study of vaccination and CD4 T cells after COVID-19. For the study at large: Each convalescent patient was PCR positive for SARS-CoV-2 on nasal swab; several cases were mild and one severe. Control wells got either CEFX epitopes, HIV-1 Nef peptides, or no peptide at all.

An Oncomine TCR Beta short-read assay was used to sequence the DNA from cultured CD4+ T cells. MiXCR was run by TCRdb on the PCR reads, yielding one entry per CDR3 protein. The data hold around 9,000 distinct CDR3 sequences, with 50% to 65% observed a single time. Trimming stripped 7 bases from V and 1 base from J, with 10 bases between. This CDR3 is 13 amino acids long. Germline assignment: CDR1 MNHNS and CDR2 SASEGT. The treatment: roughly ten-day PBMC culture with coronavirus spike peptide pools or control peptides (ViraFEST assay). On this clonotype itself: Its antigen is not identified.

General observations from the study: Post-vaccination, and not before, a median 86.3% of reactive clones appeared in convalescent patients.

This TCR came from a human donor who had recovered from COVID-19. This chain uses TRBV6-1 with TRBJ1-1; D call uncertain. The material sequenced was CD4+ T cells from blood, cultured in vitro. In DNA, the CDR3 is TGTGCCAGCACCCTAGGAACGAACACTGAAGCTTTCTTT. Amino acids: CASTLGTNTEAFF.